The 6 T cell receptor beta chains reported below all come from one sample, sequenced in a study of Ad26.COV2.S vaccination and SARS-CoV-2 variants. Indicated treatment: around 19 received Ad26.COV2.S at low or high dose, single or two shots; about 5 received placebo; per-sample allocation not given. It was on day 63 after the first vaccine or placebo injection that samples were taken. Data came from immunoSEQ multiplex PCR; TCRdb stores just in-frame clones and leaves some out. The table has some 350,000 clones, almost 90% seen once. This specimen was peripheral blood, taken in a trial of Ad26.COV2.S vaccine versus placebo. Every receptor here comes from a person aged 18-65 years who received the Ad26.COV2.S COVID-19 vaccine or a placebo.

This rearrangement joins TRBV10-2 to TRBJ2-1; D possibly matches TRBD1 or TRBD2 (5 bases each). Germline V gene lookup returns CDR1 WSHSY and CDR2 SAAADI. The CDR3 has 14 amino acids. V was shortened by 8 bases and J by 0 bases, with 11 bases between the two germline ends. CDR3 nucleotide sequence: TGCGCCAGCGGGACGGGACCCTCCTACAATGAGCAGTTCTTC. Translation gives CASGTGPSYNEQFF.

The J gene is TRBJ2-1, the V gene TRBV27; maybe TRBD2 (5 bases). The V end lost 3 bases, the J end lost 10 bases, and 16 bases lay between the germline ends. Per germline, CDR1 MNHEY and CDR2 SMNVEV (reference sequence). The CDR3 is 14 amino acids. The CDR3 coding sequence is TGTGCCAGCAGTTTGTTTCGGGGAACCCAGGAGCAGTTCTTC. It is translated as CASSLFRGTQEQFF.

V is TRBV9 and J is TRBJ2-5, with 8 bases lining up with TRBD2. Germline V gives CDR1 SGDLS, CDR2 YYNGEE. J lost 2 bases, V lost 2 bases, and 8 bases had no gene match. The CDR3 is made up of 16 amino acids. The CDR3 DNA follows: TGTGCCAGCAGCGTCGCGCCCGGGGGGGATCAAGAGACCCAGTACTTC. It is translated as CASSVAPGGDQETQYF.

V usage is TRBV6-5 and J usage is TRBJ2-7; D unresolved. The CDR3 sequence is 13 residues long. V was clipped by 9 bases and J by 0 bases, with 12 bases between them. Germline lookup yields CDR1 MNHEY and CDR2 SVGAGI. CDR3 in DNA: TGTGCCAGTAGGGATAGTAGCTCCTACGAGCAGTACTTC. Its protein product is CASRDSSSYEQYF.

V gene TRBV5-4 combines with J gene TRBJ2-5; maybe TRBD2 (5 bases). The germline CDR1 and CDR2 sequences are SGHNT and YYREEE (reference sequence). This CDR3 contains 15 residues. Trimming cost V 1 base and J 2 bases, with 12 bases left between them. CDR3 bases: TGTGCCAGCAGCTTGTCGGGATTGAGGCAAGAGACCCAGTACTTC. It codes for CASSLSGLRQETQYF.

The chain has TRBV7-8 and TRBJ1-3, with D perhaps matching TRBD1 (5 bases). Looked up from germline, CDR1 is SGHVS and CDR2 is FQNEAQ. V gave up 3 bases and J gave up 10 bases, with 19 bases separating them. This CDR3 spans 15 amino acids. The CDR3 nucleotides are TGTGCCAGCAGCTTCTTCACCGGGGGGAATTTTACCATATATTTT. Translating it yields CASSFFTGGNFTIYF.